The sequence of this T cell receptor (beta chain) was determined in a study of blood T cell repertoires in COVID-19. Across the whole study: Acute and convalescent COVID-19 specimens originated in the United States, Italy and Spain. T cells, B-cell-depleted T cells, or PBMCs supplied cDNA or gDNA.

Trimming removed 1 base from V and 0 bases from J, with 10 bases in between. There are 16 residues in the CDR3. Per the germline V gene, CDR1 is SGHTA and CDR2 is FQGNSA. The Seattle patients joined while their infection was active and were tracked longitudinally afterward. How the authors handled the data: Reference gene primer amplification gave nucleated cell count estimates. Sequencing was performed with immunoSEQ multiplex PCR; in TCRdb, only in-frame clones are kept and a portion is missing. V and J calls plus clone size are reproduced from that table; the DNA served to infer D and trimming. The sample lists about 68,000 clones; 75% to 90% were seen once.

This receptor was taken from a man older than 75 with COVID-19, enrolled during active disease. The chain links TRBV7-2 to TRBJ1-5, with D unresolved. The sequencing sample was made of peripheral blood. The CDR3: CASSLVPTGSNQPQHF. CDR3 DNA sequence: TGTGCCAGCAGCTTAGTCCCTACCGGTAGCAATCAGCCCCAGCATTTT.